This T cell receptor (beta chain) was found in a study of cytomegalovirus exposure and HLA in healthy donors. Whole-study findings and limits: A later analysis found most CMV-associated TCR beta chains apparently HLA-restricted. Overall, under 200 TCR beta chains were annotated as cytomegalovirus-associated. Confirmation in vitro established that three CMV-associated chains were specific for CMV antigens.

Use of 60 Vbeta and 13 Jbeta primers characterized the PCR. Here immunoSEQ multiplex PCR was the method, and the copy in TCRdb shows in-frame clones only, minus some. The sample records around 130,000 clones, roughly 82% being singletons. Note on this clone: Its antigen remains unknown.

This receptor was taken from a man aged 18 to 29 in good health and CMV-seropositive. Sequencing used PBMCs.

The DNA of the CDR3 is TGTGCCAGCAGCTTGATAACTAGCCGGAATGAGCAGTTCTTC. Protein: CASSLITSRNEQFF. J is TRBJ2-1 and V is TRBV5-4, with a tentative D call TRBD2 (6 bases). Germline assignment: CDR1 SGHNT and CDR2 YYREEE (reference sequence). The V and J ends lost 1 base and 7 bases respectively, with 12 bases between them. The CDR3 contains 14 residues.